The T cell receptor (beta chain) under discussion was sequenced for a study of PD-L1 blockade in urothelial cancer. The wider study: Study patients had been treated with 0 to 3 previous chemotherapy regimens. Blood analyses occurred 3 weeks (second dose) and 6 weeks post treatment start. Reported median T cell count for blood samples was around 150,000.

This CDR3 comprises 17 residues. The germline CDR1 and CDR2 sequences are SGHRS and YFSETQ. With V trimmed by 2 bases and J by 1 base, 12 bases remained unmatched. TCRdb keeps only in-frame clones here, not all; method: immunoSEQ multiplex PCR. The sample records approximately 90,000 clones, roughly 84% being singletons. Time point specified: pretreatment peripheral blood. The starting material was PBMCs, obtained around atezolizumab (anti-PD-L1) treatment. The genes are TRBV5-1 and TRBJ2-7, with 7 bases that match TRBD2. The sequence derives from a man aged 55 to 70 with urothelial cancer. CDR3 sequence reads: CASSFPEGRAGSYEQYF. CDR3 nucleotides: TGCGCCAGCAGCTTCCCGGAGGGGAGGGCGGGGTCCTACGAGCAGTACTTC. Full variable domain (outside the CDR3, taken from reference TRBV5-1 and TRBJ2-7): KAGVTQTPRYLIKTRGQQVTLSCSPISGHRSVSWYQQTPGQGLQFLFEYFSETQRNKGNFPGRFSGRQFSNSRSEMNVSTLELGDSALYLCASSFPEGRAGSYEQYFGPGTRLTVT.